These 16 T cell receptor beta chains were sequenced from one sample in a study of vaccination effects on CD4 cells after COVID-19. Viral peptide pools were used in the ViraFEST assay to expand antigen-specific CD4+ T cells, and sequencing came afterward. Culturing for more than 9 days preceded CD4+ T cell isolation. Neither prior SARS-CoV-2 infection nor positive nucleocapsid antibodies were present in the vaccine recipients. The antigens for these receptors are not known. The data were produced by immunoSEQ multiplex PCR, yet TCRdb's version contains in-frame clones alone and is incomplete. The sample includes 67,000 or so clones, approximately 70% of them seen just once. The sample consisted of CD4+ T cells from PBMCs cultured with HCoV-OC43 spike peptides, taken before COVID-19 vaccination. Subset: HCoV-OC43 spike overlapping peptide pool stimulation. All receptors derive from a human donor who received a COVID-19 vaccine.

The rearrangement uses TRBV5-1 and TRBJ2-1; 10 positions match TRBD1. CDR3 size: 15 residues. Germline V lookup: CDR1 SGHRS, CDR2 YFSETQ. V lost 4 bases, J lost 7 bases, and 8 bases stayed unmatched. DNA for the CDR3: TGCGCCAGCAGCAGAACCGGGACAGGGGTGAATGAGCAGTTCTTC. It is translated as CASSRTGTGVNEQFF.

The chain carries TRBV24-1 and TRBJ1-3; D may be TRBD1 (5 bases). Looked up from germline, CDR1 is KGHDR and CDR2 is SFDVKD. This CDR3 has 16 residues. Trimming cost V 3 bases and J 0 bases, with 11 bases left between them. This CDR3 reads CATSDPGGVSGNTIYF. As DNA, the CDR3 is TGTGCCACCAGTGATCCCGGGGGGGTCTCTGGAAACACCATATATTTT.

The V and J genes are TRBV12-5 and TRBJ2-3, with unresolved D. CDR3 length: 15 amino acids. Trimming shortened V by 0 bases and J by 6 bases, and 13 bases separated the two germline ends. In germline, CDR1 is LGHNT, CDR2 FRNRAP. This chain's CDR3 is CASGLVQTRWDTQYF. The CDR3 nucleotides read TGTGCTAGTGGTTTGGTACAGACACGGTGGGATACGCAGTATTTT.

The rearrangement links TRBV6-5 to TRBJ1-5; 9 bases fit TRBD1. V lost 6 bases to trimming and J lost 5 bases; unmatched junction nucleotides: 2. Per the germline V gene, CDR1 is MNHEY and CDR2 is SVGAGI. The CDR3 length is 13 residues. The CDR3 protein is CASSWTGDQPQHF. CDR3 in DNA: TGTGCCAGCAGCTGGACAGGGGATCAGCCCCAGCATTTT.

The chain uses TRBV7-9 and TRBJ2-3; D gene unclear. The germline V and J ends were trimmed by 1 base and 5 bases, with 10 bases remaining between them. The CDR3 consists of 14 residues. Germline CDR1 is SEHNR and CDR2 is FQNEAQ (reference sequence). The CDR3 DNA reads TGTGCCAGCAGCTTAGGGGTCGGCCAAGATACGCAGTATTTT. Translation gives CASSLGVGQDTQYF.

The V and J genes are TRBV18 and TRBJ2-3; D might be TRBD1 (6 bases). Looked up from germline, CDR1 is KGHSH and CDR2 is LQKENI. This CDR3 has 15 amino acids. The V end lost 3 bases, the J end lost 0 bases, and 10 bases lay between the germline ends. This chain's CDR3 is CASSPQGPSTDTQYF. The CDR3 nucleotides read TGTGCCAGCTCACCCCAGGGGCCTAGCACAGATACGCAGTATTTT.

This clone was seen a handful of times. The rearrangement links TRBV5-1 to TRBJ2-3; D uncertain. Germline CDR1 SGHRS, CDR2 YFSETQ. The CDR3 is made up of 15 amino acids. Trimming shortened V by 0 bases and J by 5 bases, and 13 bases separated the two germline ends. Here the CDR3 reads CASSLGSSSQDTQYF. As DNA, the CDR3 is TGCGCCAGCAGCTTGGGATCAAGTTCCCAAGATACGCAGTATTTT.

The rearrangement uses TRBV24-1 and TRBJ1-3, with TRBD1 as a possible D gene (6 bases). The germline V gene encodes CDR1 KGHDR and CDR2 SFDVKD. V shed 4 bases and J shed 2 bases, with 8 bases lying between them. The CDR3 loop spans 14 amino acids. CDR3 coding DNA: TGTGCCACCAGTGAGTCAGGGGCTGGAAACACCATATATTTT. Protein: CATSESGAGNTIYF.

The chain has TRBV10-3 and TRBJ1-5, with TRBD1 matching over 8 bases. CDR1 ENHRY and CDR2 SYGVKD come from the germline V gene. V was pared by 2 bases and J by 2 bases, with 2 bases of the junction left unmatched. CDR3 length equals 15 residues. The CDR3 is CAISEKDRGNQPQHF. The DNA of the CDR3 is TGTGCCATCAGTGAGAAGGACAGGGGCAATCAGCCCCAGCATTTT.

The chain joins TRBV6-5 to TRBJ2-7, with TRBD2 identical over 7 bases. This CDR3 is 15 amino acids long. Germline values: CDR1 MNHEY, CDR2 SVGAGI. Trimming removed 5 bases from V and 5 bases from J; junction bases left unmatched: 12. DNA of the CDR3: TGTGCCAGCAGTCCCCCACCGGGGGGTTCCCACGAGCAGTACGTC. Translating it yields CASSPPPGGSHEQYV.

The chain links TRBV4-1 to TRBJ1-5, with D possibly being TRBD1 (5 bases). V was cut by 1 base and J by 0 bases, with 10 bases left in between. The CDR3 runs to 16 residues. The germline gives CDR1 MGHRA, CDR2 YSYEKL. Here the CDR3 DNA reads TGCGCCAGCAGCCAAGGAGGGGCGAATAGCAATCAGCCCCAGCATTTT. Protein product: CASSQGGANSNQPQHF.

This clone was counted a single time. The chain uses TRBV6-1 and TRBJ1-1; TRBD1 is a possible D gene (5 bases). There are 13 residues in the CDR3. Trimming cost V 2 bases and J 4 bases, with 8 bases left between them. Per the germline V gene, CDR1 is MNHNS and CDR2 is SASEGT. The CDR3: CASSERGTTEAFF. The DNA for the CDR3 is TGTGCCAGCAGTGAACGAGGGACCACTGAAGCTTTCTTT.

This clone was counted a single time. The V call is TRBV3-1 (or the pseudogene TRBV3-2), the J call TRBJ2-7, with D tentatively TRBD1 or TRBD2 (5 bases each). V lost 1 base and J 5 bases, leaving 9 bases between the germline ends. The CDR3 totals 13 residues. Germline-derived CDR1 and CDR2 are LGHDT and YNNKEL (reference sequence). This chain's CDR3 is CASSQGEGHEQYV. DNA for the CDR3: TGTGCCAGCAGCCAAGGAGAGGGGCACGAGCAGTACGTC.

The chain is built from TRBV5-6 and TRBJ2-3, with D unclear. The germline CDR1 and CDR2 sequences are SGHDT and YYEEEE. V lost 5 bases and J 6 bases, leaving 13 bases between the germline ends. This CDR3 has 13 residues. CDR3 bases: TGTGCCAGCAGTCCACGACTGGCTGATACGCAGTATTTT. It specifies CASSPRLADTQYF.

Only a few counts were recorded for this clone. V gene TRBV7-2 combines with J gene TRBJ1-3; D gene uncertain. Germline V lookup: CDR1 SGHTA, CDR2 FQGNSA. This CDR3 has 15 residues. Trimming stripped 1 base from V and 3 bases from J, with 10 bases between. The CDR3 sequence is CASSLVPHGGNTIYF. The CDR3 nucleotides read TGTGCCAGCAGCTTAGTCCCGCATGGTGGAAACACCATATATTTT.

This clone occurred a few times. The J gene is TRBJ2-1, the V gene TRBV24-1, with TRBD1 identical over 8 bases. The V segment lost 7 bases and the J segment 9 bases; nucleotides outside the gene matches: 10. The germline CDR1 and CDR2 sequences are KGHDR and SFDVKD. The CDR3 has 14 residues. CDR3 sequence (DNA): TGTGCCACCAGGGAGGACAGGGTAAAAGGTGAGCAGTTCTTC. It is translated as CATREDRVKGEQFF.